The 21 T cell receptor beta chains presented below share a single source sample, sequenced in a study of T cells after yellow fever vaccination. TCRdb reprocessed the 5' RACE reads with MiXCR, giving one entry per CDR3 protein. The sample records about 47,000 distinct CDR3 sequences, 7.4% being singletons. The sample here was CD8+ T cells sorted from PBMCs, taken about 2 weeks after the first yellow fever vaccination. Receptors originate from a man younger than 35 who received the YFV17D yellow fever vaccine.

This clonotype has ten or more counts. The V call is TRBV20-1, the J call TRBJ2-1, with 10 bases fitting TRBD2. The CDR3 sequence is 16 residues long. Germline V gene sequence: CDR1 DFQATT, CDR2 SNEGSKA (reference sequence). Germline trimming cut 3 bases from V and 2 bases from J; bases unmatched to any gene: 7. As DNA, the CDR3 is TGCAGTGCTAGGGAGAGCGGGGGGGCCGCCTACAATGAGCAGTTCTTC. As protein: CSARESGGAAYNEQFF.

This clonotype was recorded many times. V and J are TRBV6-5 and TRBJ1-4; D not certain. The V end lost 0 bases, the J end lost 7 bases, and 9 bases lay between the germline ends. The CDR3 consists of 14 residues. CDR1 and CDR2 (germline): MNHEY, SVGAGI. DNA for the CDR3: TGTGCCAGCAGTTACTCGATTTCAAGTGAAAAACTGTTTTTT. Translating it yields CASSYSISSEKLFF.

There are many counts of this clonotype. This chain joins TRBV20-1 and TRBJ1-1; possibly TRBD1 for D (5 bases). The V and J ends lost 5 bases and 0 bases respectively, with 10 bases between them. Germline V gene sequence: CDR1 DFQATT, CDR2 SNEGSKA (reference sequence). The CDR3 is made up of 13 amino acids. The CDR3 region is CSAVTVLNTEAFF. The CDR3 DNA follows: TGCAGTGCTGTGACAGTCTTGAACACTGAAGCTTTCTTT.

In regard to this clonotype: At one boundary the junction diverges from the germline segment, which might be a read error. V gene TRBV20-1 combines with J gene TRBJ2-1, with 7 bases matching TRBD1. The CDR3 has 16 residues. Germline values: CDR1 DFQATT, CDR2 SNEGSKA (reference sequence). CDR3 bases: TGCTGTGCTAGAGATAGTAAGGGGGCAACCTACAATGAGCAGTTCTTC. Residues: CCARDSKGATYNEQFF.

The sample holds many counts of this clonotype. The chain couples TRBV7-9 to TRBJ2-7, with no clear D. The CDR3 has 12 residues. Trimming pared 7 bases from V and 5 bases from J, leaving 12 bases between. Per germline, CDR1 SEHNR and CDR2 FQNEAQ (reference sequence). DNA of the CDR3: TGTGCCAGCACCCCCCAATCCAACGAGCAGTACTTC. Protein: CASTPQSNEQYF. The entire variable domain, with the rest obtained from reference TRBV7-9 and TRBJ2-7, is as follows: DTGVSQNPRHKITKRGQNVTFRCDPISEHNRLYWYRQTLGQGPEFLTYFQNEAQLEKSRLLSDRFSAERPKGSFSTLEIQRTEQGDSAMYLCASTPQSNEQYFGPGTRLTVT.

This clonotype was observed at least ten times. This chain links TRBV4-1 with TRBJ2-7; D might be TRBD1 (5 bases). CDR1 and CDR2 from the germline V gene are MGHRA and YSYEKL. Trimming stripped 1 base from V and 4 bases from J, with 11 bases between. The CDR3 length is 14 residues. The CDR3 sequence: CASSQVAGKYEQYF. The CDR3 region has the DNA TGCGCCAGCAGCCAAGTGGCAGGGAAGTACGAGCAGTACTTC.

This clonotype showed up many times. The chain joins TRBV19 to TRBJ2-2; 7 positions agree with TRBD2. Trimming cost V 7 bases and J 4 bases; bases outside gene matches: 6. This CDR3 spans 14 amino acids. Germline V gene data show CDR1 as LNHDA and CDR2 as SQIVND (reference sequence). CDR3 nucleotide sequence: TGTGCCAGTACCATGGGAGGGGCCACCGGGGAGCTGTTTTTT. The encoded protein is CASTMGGATGELFF.

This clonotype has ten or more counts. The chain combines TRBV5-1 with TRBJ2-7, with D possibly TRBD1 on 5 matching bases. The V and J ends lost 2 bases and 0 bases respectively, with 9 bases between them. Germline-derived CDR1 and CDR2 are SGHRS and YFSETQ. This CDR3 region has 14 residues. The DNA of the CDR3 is TGCGCCAGCAGCTTCGGCGACAGCTCCTACGAGCAGTACGTC. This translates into CASSFGDSSYEQYV.

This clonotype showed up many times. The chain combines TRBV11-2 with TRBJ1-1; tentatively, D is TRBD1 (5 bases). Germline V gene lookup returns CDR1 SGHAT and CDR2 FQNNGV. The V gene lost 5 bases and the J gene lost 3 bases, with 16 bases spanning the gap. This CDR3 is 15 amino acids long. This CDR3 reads CASSPSRGVYTEAFF. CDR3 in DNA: TGTGCCAGCAGCCCCTCCCGGGGGGTATACACTGAAGCTTTCTTT.

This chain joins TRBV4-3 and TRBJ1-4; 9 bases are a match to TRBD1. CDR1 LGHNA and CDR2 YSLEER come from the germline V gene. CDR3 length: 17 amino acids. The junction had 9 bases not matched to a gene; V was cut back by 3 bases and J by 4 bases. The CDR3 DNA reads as TGCGCCAGCAGCCATCGTCCCGGGACAGGGATTAATGAAAAACTGTTTTTT. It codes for CASSHRPGTGINEKLFF.

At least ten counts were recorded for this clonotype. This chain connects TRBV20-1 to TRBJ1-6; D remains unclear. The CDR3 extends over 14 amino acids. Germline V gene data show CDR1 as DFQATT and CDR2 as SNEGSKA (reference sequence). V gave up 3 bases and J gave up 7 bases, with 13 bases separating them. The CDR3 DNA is TGCAGTGCTAGTAAAGGGTGGGAGAATTCACCCCTCCACTTT. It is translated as CSASKGWENSPLHF.

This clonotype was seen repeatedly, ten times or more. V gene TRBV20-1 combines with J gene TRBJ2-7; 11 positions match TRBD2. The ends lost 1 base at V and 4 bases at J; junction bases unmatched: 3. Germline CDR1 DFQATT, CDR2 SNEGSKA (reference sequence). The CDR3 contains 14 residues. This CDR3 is CSARAGTSGYEQYF. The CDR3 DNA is TGCAGTGCTAGAGCAGGGACTAGCGGTTACGAGCAGTACTTC.

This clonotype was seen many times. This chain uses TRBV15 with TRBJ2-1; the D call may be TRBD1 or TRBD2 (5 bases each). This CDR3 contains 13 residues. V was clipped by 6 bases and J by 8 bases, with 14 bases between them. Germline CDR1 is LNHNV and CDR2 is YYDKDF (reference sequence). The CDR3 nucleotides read TGTGCCACCAGGGGGGTGAGGTTCGATGAGCAGTTCTTC. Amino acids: CATRGVRFDEQFF.

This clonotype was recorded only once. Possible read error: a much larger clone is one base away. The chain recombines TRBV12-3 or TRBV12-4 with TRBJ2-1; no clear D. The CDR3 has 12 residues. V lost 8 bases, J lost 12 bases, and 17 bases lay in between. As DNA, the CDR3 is TGTGCCAGCTCCGAAGGCTGTAGGACGCAGTTCTTC. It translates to CASSEGCRTQFF.

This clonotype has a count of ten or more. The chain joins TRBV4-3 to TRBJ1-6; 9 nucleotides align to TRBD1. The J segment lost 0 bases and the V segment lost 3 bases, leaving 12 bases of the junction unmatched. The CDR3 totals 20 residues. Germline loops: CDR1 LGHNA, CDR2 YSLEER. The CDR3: CASSQQANRGQGSYNSPLHF. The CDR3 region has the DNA TGCGCCAGCAGCCAGCAAGCAAACAGGGGGCAGGGCTCCTATAATTCACCCCTCCACTTT.

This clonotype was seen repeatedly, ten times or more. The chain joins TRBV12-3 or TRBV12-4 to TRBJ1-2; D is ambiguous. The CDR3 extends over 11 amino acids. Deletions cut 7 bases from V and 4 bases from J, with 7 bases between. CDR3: CASTEGYGYTF. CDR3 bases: TGTGCCAGCACGGAGGGCTATGGCTACACCTTC.

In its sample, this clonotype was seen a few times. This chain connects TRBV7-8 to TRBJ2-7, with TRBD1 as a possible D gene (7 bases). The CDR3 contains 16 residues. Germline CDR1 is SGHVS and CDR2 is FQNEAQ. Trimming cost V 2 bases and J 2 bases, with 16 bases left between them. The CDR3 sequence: CASSLRAGQFTYEQYF. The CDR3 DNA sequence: TGTGCCAGCAGCTTAAGGGCGGGACAGTTCACCTACGAGCAGTACTTC.

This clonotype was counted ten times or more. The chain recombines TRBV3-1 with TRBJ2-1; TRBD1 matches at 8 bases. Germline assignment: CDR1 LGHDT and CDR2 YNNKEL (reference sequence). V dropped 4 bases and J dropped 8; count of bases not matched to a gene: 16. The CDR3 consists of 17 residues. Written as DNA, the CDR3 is TGTGCCAGCAGCCCCACAGACCGCTACAGGGGGAGCGATGAGCAGTTCTTC. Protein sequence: CASSPTDRYRGSDEQFF.

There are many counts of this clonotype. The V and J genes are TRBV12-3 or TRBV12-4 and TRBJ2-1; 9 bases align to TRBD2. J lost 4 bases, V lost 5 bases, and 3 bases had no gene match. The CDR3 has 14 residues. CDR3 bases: TGTGCCAGCAGTAGCGGGGGGCCTTACAATGAGCAGTTCTTC. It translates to CASSSGGPYNEQFF.

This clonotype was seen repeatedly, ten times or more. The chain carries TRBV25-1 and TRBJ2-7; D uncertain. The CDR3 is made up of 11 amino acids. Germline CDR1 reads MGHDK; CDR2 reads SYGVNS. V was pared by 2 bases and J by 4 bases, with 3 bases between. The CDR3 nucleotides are TGTGCCAGCAGTGAAGGATACGAGCAGTACTTC. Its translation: CASSEGYEQYF.

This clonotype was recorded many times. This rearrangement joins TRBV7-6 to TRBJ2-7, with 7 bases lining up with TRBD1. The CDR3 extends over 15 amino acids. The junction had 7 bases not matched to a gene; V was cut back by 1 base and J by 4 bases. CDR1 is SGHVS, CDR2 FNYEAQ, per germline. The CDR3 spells CASSLEQGVRYEQYF. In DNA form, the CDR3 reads TGTGCCAGCAGCTTAGAGCAGGGGGTGAGGTACGAGCAGTACTTC.